This T cell receptor (beta chain) is drawn from a study of blood T cells in healthy people across ages. For the second PCR, which ran for roughly 6 to 12 cycles, a sample-barcoded 5' primer and a J-beta primer mix were used. All samples yielded 3 million or more CDR3-containing paired-end reads. TCRdb re-called the 5' RACE reads with MiXCR, one entry per CDR3 protein. Of 920,000 or so distinct CDR3 sequences in the sample, around 45% were seen once. Per the germline V gene, CDR1 is SNHLY and CDR2 is FYNNEI. This CDR3 has 11 amino acids. Per sample, no less than 5.5 micrograms of total RNA were extracted.

The sample consisted of blood. The V and J genes are TRBV2 and TRBJ2-5, with 7 bases aligning to TRBD1. TRBJ2-7 matches the DNA end more closely, so the J call is doubtful. The receptor comes from a woman aged 55-69 years in good health. DNA of the CDR3: TGTGCCAGCGGGACAGTTTCCGAGCAGTACTTC. Amino acids: CASGTVSEQYF.